These 32 T cell receptor beta chains originate from one sample sequenced in a study of spatial heterogeneity in lung cancer. TCRdb fed the 5' RACE reads into MiXCR, producing one record per CDR3 protein. Found here are 40,000 to 45,000 distinct CDR3 sequences, 6.8% of them singletons; the top ten hold around 43%. Time point reported: sample taken at primary tumor resection. The sequencing used PBMCs, collected at surgery. Receptors originate from a female donor with early-stage non-small cell lung cancer.

In its sample, this clonotype was seen many times. The rearrangement uses TRBV2 and TRBJ1-3; D may be TRBD1 (5 bases). From germline, CDR1 is SNHLY and CDR2 FYNNEI. V was clipped by 4 bases and J by 4 bases, with 11 bases between them. CDR3 size: 14 residues. The CDR3 spells CASSGRGAGNTIYF. Written as DNA, the CDR3 is TGTGCCAGCAGTGGGAGGGGCGCCGGAAACACCATATATTTT.

This clonotype has at least ten counts. J is TRBJ2-7 and V is TRBV20-1; D is tentatively TRBD1 or TRBD2 (5 bases each). Germline CDR1 DFQATT, CDR2 SNEGSKA (reference sequence). The CDR3 runs 14 residues. V lost 4 bases to trimming and J lost 6 bases, with 19 bases between them. The CDR3 sequence: CSAKGRDPVGEQYF. DNA of the CDR3: TGCAGTGCTAAAGGCCGGGACCCGGTGGGCGAGCAGTACTTC.

This clonotype was recorded many times. The chain recombines TRBV29-1 with TRBJ2-2, with 9 bases matching TRBD2. CDR1 is SQVTM, CDR2 ANQGSEA, per germline. V was pared by 6 bases and J by 2 bases, with 4 bases of the junction left unmatched. The CDR3 is 14 amino acids. The CDR3 sequence: CSVREGVNTGELFF. CDR3 in DNA: TGCAGCGTGCGGGAGGGGGTAAACACCGGGGAGCTGTTTTTT.

This clonotype was observed at least ten times. The chain couples TRBV18 to TRBJ1-1, with unresolved D. Germline V gene data show CDR1 as KGHSH and CDR2 as LQKENI. This CDR3 is 14 amino acids long. V was pared by 4 bases and J by 7 bases, with 16 bases between. The CDR3 protein is CASSLRDRVGEAFF. CDR3 in DNA: TGTGCCAGCTCACTAAGGGATAGAGTTGGTGAAGCTTTCTTT.

Many counts were recorded for this clonotype. V gene TRBV3-1 combines with J gene TRBJ2-5; the match to TRBD2 covers 7 bases. V gave up 5 bases and J gave up 3 bases; unmatched junction bases: 6. Germline-derived CDR1 and CDR2 are LGHDT and YNNKEL (reference sequence). The CDR3 extends over 14 amino acids. CDR3 amino acids: CASSSSTSEETQYF. As DNA, the CDR3 is TGTGCCAGCAGCTCCTCAACTAGCGAAGAGACCCAGTACTTC.

The chain links TRBV3-1 to TRBJ1-2, with D maybe TRBD1 (6 bases). Germline CDR1 and CDR2: LGHDT and YNNKEL (reference sequence). Trimming left V 4 bases short and J 3 bases short, with 9 bases between. The length of the CDR3 is 13 residues. The CDR3 is CASSPQGDYGYTF. CDR3 DNA: TGTGCCAGCAGCCCACAGGGAGACTATGGCTACACCTTC.

This clonotype was seen many times. This rearrangement joins TRBV12-3 or TRBV12-4 to TRBJ1-2; D is perhaps TRBD1 (5 bases). The CDR3 consists of 13 residues. V lost 6 bases and J lost 7, with 15 bases in between. The CDR3 coding sequence is TGTGCCAGCAGCGCCCAGGGTTTTGGTGGCTACACCTTC. Translation: CASSAQGFGGYTF.

This clonotype was counted between two and nine times. The chain joins TRBV20-1 to TRBJ2-7; the D gene is possibly TRBD2 (6 bases). CDR3 length equals 13 residues. The germline V gene has CDR1 DFQATT and CDR2 SNEGSKA (reference sequence). With 3 bases removed from V and 0 bases from J, the gap between germline ends came to 9 bases. CDR3 coding DNA: TGCAGTGCTAGCGGGGGACTCTCCTACGAGCAGTACTTC. As protein: CSASGGLSYEQYF.

This clonotype was counted at least ten times. This chain joins TRBV7-3 and TRBJ2-2; D not certain. The germline V and J ends were trimmed by 4 bases and 5 bases, with 8 bases remaining between them. This CDR3 is built from 13 residues. Per germline, CDR1 SGHTA and CDR2 FQGTGA. The DNA for the CDR3 is TGTGCCAGCAGCTCCCGACCGACCGGGGAGCTGTTTTTT. This encodes CASSSRPTGELFF.

This clonotype was counted many times. The chain carries TRBV7-2 and TRBJ2-5; D unresolved. Germline V gene sequence: CDR1 SGHTA, CDR2 FQGNSA. The CDR3 loop spans 13 amino acids. V dropped 8 bases and J dropped 1 base, with 11 bases sitting between them. The chain's CDR3 is CASCMMSQETQYF. DNA for the CDR3: TGTGCCAGCTGCATGATGTCCCAAGAGACCCAGTACTTC.

V is TRBV6-6 and J is TRBJ2-2; 10 bases fit TRBD1. Per the germline V gene, CDR1 is MNHNY and CDR2 is SVGAGI (reference sequence). The CDR3 spans 16 residues. V gave up 3 bases and J gave up 5 bases; unmatched junction bases: 6. CDR3 residues: CASSYRGQGRTGELFF. The CDR3 DNA reads as TGTGCCAGCAGTTATAGGGGACAGGGGAGGACCGGGGAGCTGTTTTTT.

The rearrangement joins TRBV5-1 to TRBJ2-3; 10 bases agree with TRBD2. V dropped 4 bases and J dropped 0; count of bases not matched to a gene: 2. The CDR3 totals 15 residues. Germline V gives CDR1 SGHRS, CDR2 YFSETQ. The CDR3 DNA reads TGCGCCAGCAGCACTAGCGGGGCCAGCACAGATACGCAGTATTTT. Amino acid sequence: CASSTSGASTDTQYF. The entire variable domain, with the rest obtained from reference TRBV5-1 and TRBJ2-3, is as follows: KAGVTQTPRYLIKTRGQQVTLSCSPISGHRSVSWYQQTPGQGLQFLFEYFSETQRNKGNFPGRFSGRQFSNSRSEMNVSTLELGDSALYLCASSTSGASTDTQYFGPGTRLTVL.

This clonotype was observed a handful of times. The chain employs TRBV7-8 and TRBJ1-1; 7 bases match TRBD1. Per the germline V gene, CDR1 is SGHVS and CDR2 is FQNEAQ. This CDR3 contains 14 residues. Trimming cost V 5 bases and J 4 bases; bases outside gene matches: 7. CDR3 residues: CASSLQGVGTEAFF. CDR3 nucleotide sequence: TGTGCCAGCAGCCTGCAGGGGGTGGGCACTGAAGCTTTCTTT.

The chain employs TRBV5-1 and TRBJ2-1; D is unclear. The CDR3 sequence is 13 residues long. Deletions cut 1 base from V and 1 base from J, with 3 bases between. Germline CDR1 reads SGHRS; CDR2 reads YFSETQ. This CDR3 is CASSLRSYNEQFF. The CDR3 nucleotides are TGCGCCAGCAGCTTGAGGTCCTACAATGAGCAGTTCTTC.

There are many counts of this clonotype. CDR3 bases: TGCAGTGCTAGGCCCCTCCTAAGTCGGGATGAGAACACTGAAGCTTTCTTT. The encoded protein is CSARPLLSRDENTEAFF. This chain joins TRBV20-1 and TRBJ1-1; D is unclear. The germline V gene has CDR1 DFQATT and CDR2 SNEGSKA (reference sequence). This CDR3 comprises 17 residues. V was trimmed by 3 bases and J by 1 base, leaving 21 bases between them.

This chain joins TRBV6-5 and TRBJ2-5; D gene ambiguous. The CDR3 contains 14 residues. Trimming left V 4 bases short and J 4 bases short, with 13 bases between. Germline lookup yields CDR1 MNHEY and CDR2 SVGAGI. DNA of the CDR3: TGTGCCAGCAGTTCAAACGCCAGGCGAGAGACCCAGTACTTC. As protein: CASSSNARRETQYF.

This chain uses TRBV27 with TRBJ1-1; D is unresolved. CDR3 length: 16 residues. The ends were cut back, 6 bases at V and 0 bases at J, with 17 bases in the middle. The V gene's germline CDR1 is MNHEY and CDR2 SMNVEV (reference sequence). The CDR3 sequence is CASRDDRTYMNTEAFF. The CDR3 DNA reads as TGTGCCAGCAGAGACGACCGTACCTACATGAACACTGAAGCTTTCTTT.

This clonotype was observed at least ten times. The V and J genes are TRBV4-1 and TRBJ2-3; TRBD2 matches at 11 bases. J gave up 4 bases and V 4 bases, and 13 bases lay outside the gene matches. The CDR3 covers 18 residues. Per germline, CDR1 MGHRA and CDR2 YSYEKL. The CDR3 loop reads CASSRKNSGGAGADTQYF. CDR3 nucleotide sequence: TGCGCCAGCAGCCGGAAGAATAGCGGGGGGGCCGGGGCAGATACGCAGTATTTT.

This clonotype occurred many times. The chain joins TRBV7-2 to TRBJ2-6, with a tentative D call TRBD2 (6 bases). V was trimmed by 4 bases and J by 0 bases, leaving 7 bases between them. Germline lookup yields CDR1 SGHTA and CDR2 FQGNSA. This CDR3 contains 15 residues. DNA of the CDR3: TGTGCCAGCAGCTCGCGGGACTCTGGGGCCAACGTCCTGACTTTC. This gives the protein CASSSRDSGANVLTF. The complete variable domain, with remaining parts taken from reference TRBV7-2 and TRBJ2-6, reads GAGVSQSPSNKVTEKGKDVELRCDPISGHTALYWYRQSLGQGLEFLIYFQGNSAPDKSGLPSDRFSAERTGGSVSTLTIQRTQQEDSAVYLCASSSRDSGANVLTFGAGSRLTVL.

This clonotype was seen a few times. The rearrangement uses TRBV23-1 and TRBJ2-7, with D perhaps TRBD1 or TRBD2 (7 bases each). TRBV23-1 is given ORF status, its function remaining uncertain. The CDR3 runs 15 residues. With 9 bases removed from V and 0 bases from J, the gap between germline ends came to 18 bases. The CDR3 region has the DNA TGCGCCAGACCCTCAGCGGGACAGCTCTCCTACGAGCAGTACTTC. Residues: CARPSAGQLSYEQYF.

This clonotype was seen at least ten times. V usage is TRBV20-1 and J usage is TRBJ2-7, with D tentatively TRBD2 (5 bases). Germline V CDR1 and CDR2: DFQATT, SNEGSKA (reference sequence). The CDR3 covers 12 residues. The CDR3 DNA is TGCGCCCCCCGCGGGCAATGGGGCGAGCAGTACTTC. This codes for CAPRGQWGEQYF.

This clonotype showed up just a few times. The rearrangement uses TRBV21-1 and TRBJ1-1; the table names TRBD1, a call not compared with the DNA. TRBV21-1 is a listed pseudogene. The length of the CDR3 is 15 residues. CDR3 nucleotide sequence: TGTGCCAGCAGCAAGGGTGAACAGGGCCTCACTGAAGCTTTCTTT. It specifies CASSKGEQGLTEAFF.

The V gene is TRBV27, the J gene TRBJ1-1; TRBD1 matches at 10 bases. This CDR3 spans 14 amino acids. The V gene end was trimmed by 5 bases and the J gene end by 4 bases; junction bases not matched to a gene: 4. Germline CDR1 reads MNHEY; CDR2 reads SMNVEV (reference sequence). The CDR3 here is CASSARDRGTEAFF. CDR3 nucleotide sequence: TGTGCCAGCAGTGCCCGGGACAGGGGCACTGAAGCTTTCTTT.

This clonotype occurred many times. In DNA, the CDR3 is TGTGCCAGCAGCCAAGTTGGAGGACTGGGGAACACCGGGGAGCTGTTTTTT. Its translation is CASSQVGGLGNTGELFF. The V gene is TRBV3-1, the J gene TRBJ2-2, with D maybe TRBD2 (5 bases). The CDR3 totals 17 residues. Germline CDR1 and CDR2: LGHDT and YNNKEL (reference sequence). V dropped 1 base and J dropped 1 base, with 13 bases sitting between them.

This clonotype was counted many times. This chain links TRBV20-1 with TRBJ2-2; 10 bases align to TRBD2. CDR3 length: 14 amino acids. The V gene end was trimmed by 6 bases and the J gene end by 5 bases; junction bases not matched to a gene: 6. Per the germline V gene, CDR1 is DFQATT and CDR2 is SNEGSKA (reference sequence). DNA for the CDR3: TGCAGTGCCAACAGCGGGGGGGCAACCGGGGAGCTGTTTTTT. It is translated as CSANSGGATGELFF.

This clonotype showed up just a few times. This rearrangement joins TRBV7-2 to TRBJ1-1, with unresolved D. The CDR3 is 12 amino acids. Germline loops: CDR1 SGHTA, CDR2 FQGNSA. The germline V and J ends were trimmed by 1 base and 8 bases, with 8 bases remaining between them. CDR3 sequence reads: CASSLVAQEAFF. The CDR3 DNA is TGTGCCAGCAGCTTAGTAGCACAGGAAGCTTTCTTT.

This clonotype came up a few times. The V gene is TRBV7-9, the J gene TRBJ2-7; the D gene is possibly TRBD2 (6 bases). The V gene's germline CDR1 is SEHNR and CDR2 FQNEAQ (reference sequence). The CDR3 extends over 17 amino acids. V was pared by 4 bases and J by 1 base, with 20 bases between. CDR3: CASSSFGPGTQSYEQYF. For the CDR3, the DNA is TGTGCCAGCAGCTCCTTTGGACCTGGGACTCAGTCCTACGAGCAGTACTTC.

This chain connects TRBV7-2 to TRBJ2-4; no definite D call. Germline CDR1 SGHTA, CDR2 FQGNSA. The CDR3 has 15 amino acids. The ends were cut back, 1 base at V and 5 bases at J, with 12 bases in the middle. CDR3 in amino acids: CASSLDRARENIQYF. The DNA for the CDR3 is TGTGCCAGCAGCTTAGATAGGGCAAGGGAAAACATTCAGTACTTC.

In its sample, this clonotype was seen a few times. The chain links TRBV20-1 to TRBJ2-1; 12 bases align to TRBD2. CDR1 DFQATT and CDR2 SNEGSKA come from the germline V gene (reference sequence). The CDR3 runs 14 residues. The trim removed 5 bases at V and 4 bases at J, leaving 3 bases unmatched. The CDR3 is CSASGTSGYNEQFF. The CDR3 DNA reads as TGCAGTGCTTCCGGGACTAGCGGGTACAATGAGCAGTTCTTC.

The table lists this clonotype with many counts. V gene TRBV20-1 combines with J gene TRBJ2-7; 7 bases match TRBD2. CDR1 and CDR2 from the germline V gene are DFQATT and SNEGSKA (reference sequence). Germline trimming cut 6 bases from V and 3 bases from J; bases unmatched to any gene: 11. This CDR3 spans 14 amino acids. The CDR3 reads CSAGKSGAFYEQYF. For the CDR3, the DNA is TGCAGTGCCGGAAAAAGCGGGGCCTTCTACGAGCAGTACTTC.

This clonotype has ten or more counts. The rearrangement uses TRBV3-1 and TRBJ2-5; D is uncertain. The CDR3 loop spans 12 amino acids. Trimming took off 4 bases at V and 5 bases at J, with 8 bases between the two ends. Germline V gene sequence: CDR1 LGHDT, CDR2 YNNKEL (reference sequence). This CDR3 reads CASSRSAETQYF. CDR3 in DNA: TGTGCCAGCAGCCGGTCGGCGGAGACCCAGTACTTC.

This clonotype came up a few times. CDR3 coding DNA: TGTGCCAGCAGTTTCGGAGCGGGAACTGAAGCTTTCTTT. Translating it yields CASSFGAGTEAFF. The chain has TRBV28 and TRBJ1-1; no firm D call. Germline V gene data show CDR1 as MDHEN and CDR2 as SYDVKM. The CDR3 has 13 residues. V lost 3 bases to trimming and J lost 5 bases, with 10 bases between them. The variable domain in full, completed from reference TRBV28 and TRBJ1-1, reads DVKVTQSSRYLVKRTGEKVFLECVQDMDHENMFWYRQDPGLGLRLIYFSYDVKMKEKGDIPEGYSVSREKKERFSLILESASTNQTSMYLCASSFGAGTEAFFGQGTRLTVV.